The 22 T cell receptor beta chains below come from one sample, sequenced in a study of monozygotic twins with inflammatory bowel disease. TCRdb reprocessed the 5' RACE reads and reports one entry per CDR3 protein, with no DNA. The data show approximately 400,000 distinct CDR3 sequences, and the top ten clones hold 2.5% to 3%. The specimen sequenced was blood. Receptors originate from a human donor with ulcerative colitis or Crohn's disease, or a healthy co-twin of an affected twin (not recorded which).

This sequence joins TRBV7-2 and TRBJ2-1; TCRdb gives TRBD1 as the D gene, but with no DNA this cannot be confirmed. CDR3 length: 16 residues. Germline V gene lookup returns CDR1 SGHTA and CDR2 FQGNSA. CDR3 in amino acids: CASSLAGPGVKDEQFF.

The chain carries TRBV6-5 and TRBJ2-2; absent DNA, TCRdb's TRBD1 call cannot be checked. The CDR3 is 16 residues long. The germline V gene has CDR1 MNHEY and CDR2 SVGAGI. The chain's CDR3 is CASSYWWDPNTGELFF.

The V call is TRBV7-6, the J call TRBJ1-1; lacking DNA, the TRBD1 call made by TCRdb goes unchecked. CDR1 is SGHVS and CDR2 is FNYEAQ in the germline V gene. This CDR3 has 16 residues. This CDR3 reads CASSEARDRGRTEAFF.

The chain recombines TRBV5-4 with TRBJ2-2; the TCRdb call, TRBD1, lacks DNA for checking. The V gene's germline CDR1 is SGHNT and CDR2 YYREEE (reference sequence). The CDR3 spans 14 residues. CDR3 residues: CASTRQGNTGELFF. Combining the CDR3 with reference TRBV5-4 and TRBJ2-2 gives the whole variable domain ETGVTQSPTHLIKTRGQQVTLRCSSQSGHNTVSWYQQALGQGPQFIFQYYREEENGRGNFPPRFSGLQFPNYSSELNVNALELDDSALYLCASTRQGNTGELFFGEGSRLTVL.

The gene calls are TRBV27 and TRBJ2-7; the TCRdb call, TRBD1, lacks DNA for checking. From germline, CDR1 is MNHEY and CDR2 SMNVEV (reference sequence). The CDR3 is 14 amino acids. This chain's CDR3 is CASSPTTGNYEQYF.

V and J are TRBV5-5 and TRBJ1-6; TCRdb gives TRBD1 as the D gene, but with no DNA this cannot be confirmed. The CDR3 has 15 residues. The V gene's germline CDR1 is SGHKS and CDR2 YYEKEE (reference sequence). CDR3 amino acids: CASSPTPTVDSPLHF.

V is TRBV20-1 and J is TRBJ2-5; the TCRdb D gene call, TRBD1, has no DNA to confirm it. Germline V gives CDR1 DFQATT, CDR2 SNEGSKA (reference sequence). This CDR3 spans 13 amino acids. The CDR3 spells CSATTPVEKTQYF.

This chain connects TRBV5-1 to TRBJ2-7; the TRBD1 assignment by TCRdb is unverifiable without DNA. Germline V gives CDR1 SGHRS, CDR2 YFSETQ. The CDR3 has 14 residues. Here the CDR3 reads CASRTGVESYEQYF.

The chain has TRBV4-1 and TRBJ2-6. This CDR3 spans 20 amino acids. The germline CDR1 and CDR2 sequences are MGHRA and YSYEKL. The CDR3 loop reads CASSQGLGSITTSGANVLTF.

The chain recombines TRBV9 with TRBJ1-6; TCRdb selects TRBD1, and the lack of DNA leaves this call unchecked. Germline assignment: CDR1 SGDLS and CDR2 YYNGEE. The CDR3 has 15 residues. CDR3 region: CASSPPDGINSPLHF.

The genes are TRBV25-1 and TRBJ2-2. The CDR3 is 15 residues long. Germline CDR1 reads MGHDK; CDR2 reads SYGVNS. The CDR3 loop is CASSDRQSYTGELFF.

The CDR3 is CASSLAVLESTDTQYF. The rearrangement links TRBV5-1 to TRBJ2-3. The CDR3 length is 16 residues. Germline lookup yields CDR1 SGHRS and CDR2 YFSETQ.

The gene calls are TRBV27 and TRBJ2-2. The germline V gene has CDR1 MNHEY and CDR2 SMNVEV (reference sequence). The CDR3 consists of 13 residues. The CDR3 reads CASSWGAAGELFF.

This sequence joins TRBV20-1 and TRBJ1-4. This CDR3 has 16 amino acids. CDR1 is DFQATT and CDR2 is SNEGSKA in the germline V gene (reference sequence). The CDR3 sequence: CSADNGRGAANEKLFF.

The chain joins TRBV7-8 to TRBJ2-3; TCRdb's D call of TRBD1 is untestable without DNA. The germline V gene encodes CDR1 SGHVS and CDR2 FQNEAQ. This CDR3 has 16 amino acids. CDR3 sequence: CASSFSPGQGKDTQYF.

The chain has TRBV20-1 and TRBJ2-7; TCRdb calls TRBD1, which cannot be checked without DNA. This CDR3 is 15 amino acids long. Germline V gives CDR1 DFQATT, CDR2 SNEGSKA (reference sequence). This CDR3 reads CSASHAGGRLYEQYF.

The J gene is TRBJ2-3, the V gene TRBV7-2; TCRdb's D call, TRBD1, is unchecked because there is no DNA. CDR1 is SGHTA and CDR2 is FQGNSA in the germline V gene. CDR3 size: 15 residues. CDR3 protein: CASSLAGGPVDTQYF. Combining the CDR3 with reference TRBV7-2 and TRBJ2-3 gives the whole variable domain GAGVSQSPSNKVTEKGKDVELRCDPISGHTALYWYRQSLGQGLEFLIYFQGNSAPDKSGLPSDRFSAERTGGSVSTLTIQRTQQEDSAVYLCASSLAGGPVDTQYFGPGTRLTVL.

The CDR3 protein is CASSIDQIGQGHRELFF. The chain couples TRBV19 to TRBJ2-2; TCRdb designates TRBD1, a call that cannot be tested without DNA. This CDR3 comprises 17 residues. Germline V gives CDR1 LNHDA, CDR2 SQIVND (reference sequence).

This sequence joins TRBV11-2 and TRBJ2-3; lacking DNA, the TRBD1 call made by TCRdb goes unchecked. This CDR3 region has 19 residues. The germline V gene has CDR1 SGHAT and CDR2 FQNNGV. This chain's CDR3 is CASTSPPRERGPPYDTQYF.

This chain uses TRBV15 with TRBJ2-7; TCRdb calls TRBD1, which cannot be checked without DNA. The CDR3 spans 13 residues. The germline gives CDR1 LNHNV, CDR2 YYDKDF (reference sequence). CDR3 region: CATSRDRVEEQYF.

The chain links TRBV20-1 to TRBJ1-2; TCRdb names TRBD1, which stays unverified in the absence of DNA. Per the germline V gene, CDR1 is DFQATT and CDR2 is SNEGSKA (reference sequence). This CDR3 contains 14 residues. The CDR3 spells CSAHLWGQLYGYTF.

V and J are TRBV19 and TRBJ1-5; TCRdb's D call, TRBD1, is unchecked because there is no DNA. There are 15 residues in the CDR3. Germline V gives CDR1 LNHDA, CDR2 SQIVND (reference sequence). The CDR3 reads CASSNPQGAIQPQHF.